The 15 T cell receptor beta chains given below trace back to one sample, sequenced in a study of blood T cell repertoires in COVID-19. TCRdb keeps only in-frame clones here, not all; method: immunoSEQ multiplex PCR. The sample lists some 190,000 clones, about 86% occurring once. The sequenced sample consisted of PBMCs or T cells enriched from blood (not recorded which). The receptors originated from a woman in her thirties or forties in a cohort exposed to, infected with or recovered from COVID-19 (not recorded which).

The chain employs TRBV27 and TRBJ1-6; D is unresolved. Germline loops: CDR1 MNHEY, CDR2 SMNVEV (reference sequence). The V gene lost 4 bases and the J gene lost 11 bases, with 12 bases spanning the gap. CDR3 length: 13 amino acids. CDR3 residues: CASSSAGRAPLHF. For the CDR3, the DNA is TGTGCCAGCAGTTCCGCGGGTCGGGCACCCCTCCACTTT.

The rearrangement joins TRBV5-1 to TRBJ1-1; 9 bases are shared with TRBD1. Trimming at V came to 2 bases and at J to 6 bases, leaving 5 bases not matched to a gene. CDR1 is SGHRS, CDR2 YFSETQ, per germline. The CDR3 has 14 residues. The CDR3 region has the DNA TGCGCCAGCAGCTTTACAGGGGGCCCGGCTGAAGCTTTCTTT. It specifies CASSFTGGPAEAFF.

CDR3 nucleotide sequence: TGTGCCAGCAGCTTAGAATCATGGTGGCCCTATGGCTACACCTTC. Encoded protein: CASSLESWWPYGYTF. V gene TRBV7-8 combines with J gene TRBJ1-2; no firm D call. The CDR3 consists of 15 residues. Germline CDR1 SGHVS, CDR2 FQNEAQ. V gave up 1 base and J gave up 4 bases, with 13 bases separating them. The variable domain in full, with the rest retrieved from reference TRBV7-8 and TRBJ1-2, is GAGVSQSPRYKVAKRGQDVALRCDPISGHVSLFWYQQALGQGPEFLTYFQNEAQLDKSGLPSDRFFAERPEGSVSTLKIQRTQQEDSAVYLCASSLESWWPYGYTFGSGTRLTVV.

The genes are TRBV10-1 and TRBJ2-2; TRBD2 might be the D (6 bases). The CDR3 loop spans 17 amino acids. The V end was cut by 6 bases, the J end by 0 bases, with 17 bases between. The germline gives CDR1 WNHNN, CDR2 SYGVQD (reference sequence). In DNA form, the CDR3 reads TGCGCCAGCAGCGAACGATATAGCGGCTCGAACACCGGGGAGCTGTTTTTT. It specifies CASSERYSGSNTGELFF.

The CDR3 DNA reads as TGTGCCAGCAGCTTAACTAGCGGGGGGTGGGCCAACGTCCTGACTTTC. Translated: CASSLTSGGWANVLTF. This rearrangement joins TRBV7-8 to TRBJ2-6; TRBD2 aligns across 12 bases. The CDR3 has 16 amino acids. The V gene's germline CDR1 is SGHVS and CDR2 FQNEAQ. The V and J ends lost 2 bases and 5 bases, in that order; junction bases with no gene match: 1.

This clone has more than one count but fewer than ten. V and J are TRBV24-1 and TRBJ2-2; TRBD2 matches at 7 bases. Germline V gene sequence: CDR1 KGHDR, CDR2 SFDVKD. With 0 bases clipped from V and 6 bases from J, the junction kept 6 bases outside the gene matches. This CDR3 region has 16 residues. The CDR3 DNA follows: TGTGCCACCAGTGATTTGACGAGCGGGATTCCCGGGGAGCTGTTTTTT. Amino acids: CATSDLTSGIPGELFF.

J is TRBJ2-7 and V is TRBV7-2; D not certain. Germline lookup yields CDR1 SGHTA and CDR2 FQGNSA. V was shortened by 3 bases and J by 2 bases, with 23 bases between the two germline ends. The CDR3 is 18 residues long. The CDR3 DNA reads TGTGCCAGCAGCTTTCAGATCGCTGTTCGAATGAACCCCTACGAGCAGTACTTC. Protein: CASSFQIAVRMNPYEQYF.

V is TRBV18 and J is TRBJ1-6, with 9 bases aligning to TRBD1. Germline V gene sequence: CDR1 KGHSH, CDR2 LQKENI. The length of the CDR3 is 16 residues. V dropped 4 bases and J dropped 5; count of bases not matched to a gene: 6. DNA for the CDR3: TGTGCCAGCTCACAGGGACAGGGCATCAATAATTCACCCCTCCACTTT. Translated, it gives CASSQGQGINNSPLHF.

The genes are TRBV13 and TRBJ2-2, with D possibly matching TRBD2 (5 bases). The CDR3 runs 16 residues. V gave up 4 bases and J gave up 1 base, with 13 bases separating them. Germline CDR1 and CDR2: PRHDT and FYEKMQ (reference sequence). Here the CDR3 DNA reads TGTGCCAGCAGCTGGCGGGCCCGGATGAACACCGGGGAGCTGTTTTTT. It codes for CASSWRARMNTGELFF.

This chain connects TRBV10-3 to TRBJ2-3, with D tentatively TRBD2 (6 bases). Trimming stripped 4 bases from V and 4 bases from J, with 15 bases between. The germline gives CDR1 ENHRY, CDR2 SYGVKD. CDR3 length: 15 residues. The CDR3 region is CAISGGLARADTQYF. CDR3 DNA sequence: TGTGCCATCAGTGGCGGGCTAGCGCGCGCAGATACGCAGTATTTT.

The chain employs TRBV19 and TRBJ1-1; D is unresolved. The CDR3 length is 16 residues. V lost 6 bases, J lost 3 bases, and 20 bases lay in between. Germline V CDR1 and CDR2: LNHDA, SQIVND (reference sequence). The CDR3 DNA is TGTGCCAGTAGATGGAATGCGGGTAAGGAAGACACTGAAGCTTTCTTT. Its protein product is CASRWNAGKEDTEAFF.

The chain couples TRBV6-6 to TRBJ2-7; D unresolved. Germline V gene lookup returns CDR1 MNHNY and CDR2 SVGAGI (reference sequence). The length of the CDR3 is 15 residues. Between the trimmed V and J ends, which lost 2 bases and 1 base, there was a span of 12 bases. For the CDR3, the DNA is TGTGCCAGCAGTTACAGGCAGGCTGAATCCTACGAGCAGTACTTC. It codes for CASSYRQAESYEQYF.

In DNA form, the CDR3 reads TGTGCCAGTAGTATAGATTCGGATTACTTGCAGGCAGATACGCAGTATTTT. It yields the protein CASSIDSDYLQADTQYF. V is TRBV19 and J is TRBJ2-3; unclear D gene. The CDR3 contains 17 residues. Germline assignment: CDR1 LNHDA and CDR2 SQIVND (reference sequence). V lost 0 bases and J lost 4, with 17 bases in between. Combining the CDR3 with reference TRBV19 and TRBJ2-3 gives the whole variable domain DGGITQSPKYLFRKEGQNVTLSCEQNLNHDAMYWYRQDPGQGLRLIYYSQIVNDFQKGDIAEGYSVSREKKESFPLTVTSAQKNPTAFYLCASSIDSDYLQADTQYFGPGTRLTVL.

The gene calls are TRBV3-1 (or the pseudogene TRBV3-2) and TRBJ1-3; the D is unclear. CDR3 length equals 15 residues. Looked up from germline, CDR1 is LGHDT and CDR2 is YNNKEL (reference sequence). The V gene lost 4 bases and the J gene lost 0 bases, with 10 bases spanning the gap. The DNA of the CDR3 is TGTGCCAGCAGCCCTACAGTCCTCTCTGGAAACACCATATATTTT. Amino acid sequence: CASSPTVLSGNTIYF.

V is TRBV20-1 and J is TRBJ2-3; 9 bases agree with TRBD1. Germline V gene lookup returns CDR1 DFQATT and CDR2 SNEGSKA (reference sequence). With 3 bases clipped from V and 3 bases from J, the junction kept 10 bases outside the gene matches. This CDR3 is built from 16 residues. The CDR3 here is CSASSLGTGRTDTQYF. DNA of the CDR3: TGCAGTGCTAGTTCATTAGGGACAGGGAGGACAGATACGCAGTATTTT.